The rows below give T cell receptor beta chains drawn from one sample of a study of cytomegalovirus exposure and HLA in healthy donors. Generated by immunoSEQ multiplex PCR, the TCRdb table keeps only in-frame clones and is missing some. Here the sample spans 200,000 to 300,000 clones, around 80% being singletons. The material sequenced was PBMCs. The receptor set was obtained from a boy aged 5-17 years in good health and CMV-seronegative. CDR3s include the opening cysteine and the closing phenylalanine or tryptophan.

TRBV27,CASSLVDKTYEQYF
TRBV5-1,CASSLGLRESYEQYF
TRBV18,CASSLLQGLANYGYTF
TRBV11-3,CASSFNRALAKNIQYF
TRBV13,CASSPPGSGGAQFF
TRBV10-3,CAIKIRDRLDNSPLHF
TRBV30,CAWSFSGDTQYF
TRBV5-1,CASSLVTSGGPDTQYF
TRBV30,CAWGHNSGETQYF
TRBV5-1,CASSLEGWTGGLTTTDTAKNIQYF
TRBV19,CASSPSRGTRGTDTQYF
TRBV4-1,CASSQVAALAGGVSVTDTQYF
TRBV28,CASSSGGAASSGNTIYF
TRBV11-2,CASSSREMTGSYEQYF
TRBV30,CAWGTQGFQPQHF
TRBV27,CASSLTGAEKLFF